This is a list of T cell receptor beta chains from one sample in a study of blood T cell repertoires in COVID-19. The repertoire was sequenced with immunoSEQ multiplex PCR; TCRdb's copy has only in-frame clones and lacks some. There are approximately 38,000 clones in the sample; about 90% occur only once, and more than 4.5% lies in the top ten. Sequencing was carried out using peripheral blood. These receptors were taken from a man between 60 and 70 years old with COVID-19, enrolled during active disease. The CDR3 runs from the conserved cysteine through the conserved F or W. D genes are given only for firm matches. Only some rows state a clone size, as once, few, many or a class for expanded clones.

TRBV7-2	TRBD1	NA	TRBJ2-2	TGTGCCAGCAGCGCCCAGGGGGCGAGGACCGGGGAGCTGTTTTTT	CASSAQGARTGELFF
TRBV18	TRBD2	NA	TRBJ2-1	TGTGCCAGCTCACCATCGAGGACTAGCATAGGTGAGCAGTTCTTC	CASSPSRTSIGEQFF
TRBV11-2	NA	NA	TRBJ2-1	TGTGCCACTAAAAGCGACGTTTTGCGTTACAATGAGCAGTTCTTC	CATKSDVLRYNEQFF
TRBV7-2	NA	NA	TRBJ2-5	TGTGCCAGCAGCTTGAGTGTGGGAGTTCGGGAGACCCAGTACTTC	CASSLSVGVRETQYF
TRBV30	NA	once	TRBJ1-3	TGTGCCTGGAATTTCGGCGGCTCTGGAAACACCATATATTTT	CAWNFGGSGNTIYF
TRBV24-1	TRBD1	NA	TRBJ2-3	TGTGCCACCAGTGACCCTGGGACAGACACAGATACGCAGTATTTT	CATSDPGTDTDTQYF
TRBV2	NA	NA	TRBJ2-7	TGTGCCAGCAGACAGGTCAACGAGCAGTACTTC	CASRQVNEQYF
TRBV7-2	TRBD2	NA	TRBJ2-5	TGTGCCAGCAGCTTAGCGGTCGGGAGGGTGGAGACCCAGTACTTC	CASSLAVGRVETQYF
TRBV28	NA	NA	TRBJ2-1	TGTGCCAGCAGTTTAGGGGCCGGTGAGCAGTTCTTC	CASSLGAGEQFF
TRBV7-9	NA	NA	TRBJ2-5	TGTGCCAGCAGCCAAGGACGCGGACCCCGGGGGACCCAGTACTTC	CASSQGRGPRGTQYF
TRBV24-1	TRBD1	NA	TRBJ2-1	TGTGCCACCAGTGATAAGGACAGGGGGCAGGATGAGCAGTTCTTC	CATSDKDRGQDEQFF
TRBV2	TRBD2	NA	TRBJ2-5	TGTGCCAGCATACTAGCGGCCGTTCAAGAGACCCAGTACTTC	CASILAAVQETQYF
TRBV30	NA	NA	TRBJ1-6	TGTGCCTGGAGCGACGAGGCCGGTAATTCACCCCTCCACTTT	CAWSDEAGNSPLHF
TRBV29-1	TRBD1	NA	TRBJ1-1	TGCAGCGTTACAGGGGTGGGGAACACTGAAGCTTTCTTT	CSVTGVGNTEAFF
TRBV27	TRBD1	NA	TRBJ1-6	TGTGCCAGCTCGTTGGGACAGATTAATTCACCCCTCCACTTT	CASSLGQINSPLHF
TRBV6-2/TRBV6-3	NA	NA	TRBJ2-2	TGTGCCAGCAGTTATGTTCTACCAAGGAACACCGGGGAGCTGTTTTTT	CASSYVLPRNTGELFF
TRBV18	NA	NA	TRBJ2-1	TGTGCCAGCTCACTTTCAAGGGGGAATGAGCAGTTCTTC	CASSLSRGNEQFF
TRBV6-6	NA	NA	TRBJ1-5	TGTGCCAGCACCCAATCCGCGAGCTTTAGCAATCAGCCCCAGCATTTT	CASTQSASFSNQPQHF
TRBV13	NA	NA	TRBJ2-3	TGTGCCAGCAGCTTAGGACATCCTTTTCGAGATACGCAGTATTTT	CASSLGHPFRDTQYF
TRBV19	NA	few	TRBJ1-1	TGTGCCAGTAGTAGTGAACCGGGAAGCCGCACTGAAGCTTTCTTT	CASSSEPGSRTEAFF
TRBV6-4	NA	NA	TRBJ2-7	TGTGCCAGCGGAAGGGGGTCGACAGCCTCCTACGAGCAGTACTTC	CASGRGSTASYEQYF
TRBV6-5	TRBD1	NA	TRBJ2-6	TGTGCCAGCAGCGACAGGGGTGTTGGGGCCAACGTCCTGACTTTC	CASSDRGVGANVLTF
TRBV6-4	NA	once	TRBJ1-6	TGTGCCAGCAGCGGGAGTTATGGGTCACCCCTCCACTTT	CASSGSYGSPLHF
TRBV28	NA	NA	TRBJ1-6	TGTGCCAGCAGTTTTAGACCCAGGGTTAATTCACCCCTCCACTTT	CASSFRPRVNSPLHF
TRBV11-3	NA	NA	TRBJ2-5	TGTGCCAGCAGCGAAGCGCAAGTTAGGGAGACCCAGTACTTC	CASSEAQVRETQYF
TRBV30	NA	once	TRBJ1-6	TGTGCCTGGAGTTCCCGAGCCCTGCGATATAATTCACCCCTCCACTTT	CAWSSRALRYNSPLHF
TRBV5-4	NA	NA	TRBJ2-4	TGTGCCAGCAGCTTGGCGTTCGGGGCCGGGGGAGACATTCAGTACTTC	CASSLAFGAGGDIQYF
TRBV3-1/TRBV3-2	TRBD2	NA	TRBJ2-5	TGTGCCAGCAGCCGACTTAGACTAGCGGGAGAGGAGACCCAGTACTTC	CASSRLRLAGEETQYF
TRBV18	TRBD1	NA	TRBJ2-2	TGTGCCAGCTCTCGACAGGGCGCGAACACCGGGGAGCTGTTTTTT	CASSRQGANTGELFF
TRBV5-1	TRBD2	once	TRBJ2-3	TGCGCCAGCAGCCCCCTTCGGGGAGGGAGGGGCACAGATACGCAGTATTTT	CASSPLRGGRGTDTQYF
TRBV29-1	TRBD1	NA	TRBJ1-2	TGCAGCGTTGGACGTACGGGACAGGGTAACTATGGCTACACCTTC	CSVGRTGQGNYGYTF
TRBV6-5	TRBD1	once	TRBJ2-3	TGTGCCAGCAGTTACGGCAGGGGGTATTACACAGATACGCAGTATTTT	CASSYGRGYYTDTQYF
TRBV27	NA	NA	TRBJ1-1	TGTGCCAGCCTACATCGACTCGGCGGGGGTTGGACTGAAGCTTTCTTT	CASLHRLGGGWTEAFF
TRBV5-1	TRBD1	NA	TRBJ2-7	TGCGCCAGCAGCCTGTTTGCGACAGGGGAAGTCTACGAGCAGTACTTC	CASSLFATGEVYEQYF
TRBV7-2	NA	NA	TRBJ2-1	TGTGCCAGCAGGGGGGCGGGAGCCAATGAGCAGTTCTTC	CASRGAGANEQFF
TRBV7-8	TRBD2	NA	TRBJ2-7	TGTGCCAGCAGCCCTCGACTAGCGAGTGACGAGCAGTACTTC	CASSPRLASDEQYF
TRBV28	TRBD1	NA	TRBJ2-1	TGTGCCAGCAGTGCACAGGGGACCCGATCCTACAATGAGCAGTTCTTC	CASSAQGTRSYNEQFF
TRBV5-1	NA	NA	TRBJ2-3	TGCGCCAGCAGCCAGACGGGTATGATCCCAGATACGCAGTATTTT	CASSQTGMIPDTQYF
TRBV10-3	NA	NA	TRBJ1-2	TGTGCCATCAGTGAAGTGGGGGGGAGTGGCTACACCTTC	CAISEVGGSGYTF
TRBV10-1	NA	NA	TRBJ2-1	TGCGCCAGCAGTGAGGCTCCGGGACGGGGGTCCTACAATGAGCAGTTCTTC	CASSEAPGRGSYNEQFF
TRBV13	NA	NA	TRBJ1-4	TGTGCCAGCAGCTTAGGAGGTCGGAGAGAAAAACTGTTTTTT	CASSLGGRREKLFF